The next 20 T cell receptor beta chains were all read from a single sample in a study of radiation and T cells in renal cell carcinoma. The method was immunoSEQ multiplex PCR; TCRdb's version includes in-frame clones alone and lacks a portion of them. The data show 150,000 or so clones, with around 89% seen just once and roughly 4% held by the top ten. Indicated time point: baseline pretreatment blood. This sample's treatment: 15 Gy SBRT to primary tumor, nephrectomy 4 weeks later. The material was blood, obtained from a patient whose treatment included radiotherapy and nephrectomy. These receptors all stem from a woman between 70 and 85 years old with renal cell carcinoma.

This rearrangement joins TRBV19 to TRBJ1-1, with unresolved D. The CDR3 loop spans 14 amino acids. Germline CDR1 LNHDA, CDR2 SQIVND (reference sequence). The V and J ends lost 6 bases and 1 base respectively, with 12 bases between them. The CDR3 region is CASSRDSRNTEAFF. The CDR3 DNA reads as TGTGCCAGTAGCCGGGATTCAAGGAACACTGAAGCTTTCTTT.

This chain uses TRBV7-6 with TRBJ2-7; D gene uncertain. The CDR3 spans 13 residues. V lost 5 bases to trimming and J lost 3 bases, with 11 bases between them. Germline V CDR1 and CDR2: SGHVS, FNYEAQ. The CDR3 loop is CASSLGPYYEQYF. The CDR3, as DNA: TGTGCCAGCAGCCTCGGACCTTACTACGAGCAGTACTTC.

This clone was picked up a small number of times. The chain has TRBV2 and TRBJ2-5; no reliable D call. In germline, CDR1 is SNHLY, CDR2 FYNNEI. V was shortened by 4 bases and J by 1 base, with 4 bases between the two germline ends. This CDR3 region has 12 residues. CDR3 sequence reads: CASSGAQETQYF. Written as DNA, the CDR3 is TGTGCCAGCAGTGGAGCCCAAGAGACCCAGTACTTC. The whole variable domain, remainder taken from reference TRBV2 and TRBJ2-5, is EPEVTQTPSHQVTQMGQEVILRCVPISNHLYFYWYRQILGQKVEFLVSFYNNEISEKSEIFDDQFSVERPDGSNFTLKIRSTKLEDSAMYFCASSGAQETQYFGPGTRLLVL.

The V call is TRBV2, the J call TRBJ1-5; D remains ambiguous. CDR1 and CDR2 (germline): SNHLY, FYNNEI. Trimming left V 4 bases short and J 0 bases short, with 13 bases between. CDR3 length: 16 amino acids. The CDR3 bases are TGTGCCAGCAGTGGGTCCAGGAGCTATAGCAATCAGCCCCAGCATTTT. Protein sequence: CASSGSRSYSNQPQHF.

This chain connects TRBV4-3 to TRBJ2-3, with 10 positions matching TRBD2. J gave up 6 bases and V 3 bases, and 9 bases lay outside the gene matches. The CDR3 covers 16 residues. Germline assignment: CDR1 LGHNA and CDR2 YSLEER. The CDR3 nucleotides read TGCGCCAGCAGCCAGTCTAGCGGGGGCCTGGGGGATACGCAGTATTTT. Its protein is CASSQSSGGLGDTQYF.

This chain uses TRBV6-1 with TRBJ2-2; 7 positions agree with TRBD1. CDR1 is MNHNS, CDR2 SASEGT, per germline. V shed 4 bases and J 1 base; nucleotides not matched to a gene: 6. The CDR3 totals 16 residues. This chain's CDR3 is CASSATGQLNTGELFF. CDR3 nucleotides: TGTGCCAGCAGTGCTACGGGACAGTTGAACACCGGGGAGCTGTTTTTT.

The V call is TRBV9, the J call TRBJ2-1; TRBD1 aligns across 9 bases. Germline-derived CDR1 and CDR2 are SGDLS and YYNGEE. The CDR3 covers 15 residues. V shed 2 bases and J 3 bases; nucleotides not matched to a gene: 3. CDR3 amino acids: CASSVQDRGYNEQFF. The CDR3 DNA reads TGTGCCAGCAGCGTTCAGGACAGGGGCTACAATGAGCAGTTCTTC. Full variable domain (remainder filled in from reference TRBV9 and TRBJ2-1): DSGVTQTPKHLITATGQRVTLRCSPRSGDLSVYWYQQSLDQGLQFLIQYYNGEERAKGNILERFSAQQFPDLHSELNLSSLELGDSALYFCASSVQDRGYNEQFFGPGTRLTVL.

This rearrangement joins TRBV28 to TRBJ1-2; D unclear. The germline V gene has CDR1 MDHEN and CDR2 SYDVKM. V lost 3 bases and J 0 bases, leaving 11 bases between the germline ends. The CDR3 has 15 amino acids. Here the CDR3 reads CASSFYGSPNYGYTF. As DNA, the CDR3 is TGTGCCAGCAGTTTCTACGGCAGTCCTAACTATGGCTACACCTTC.

This chain connects TRBV7-2 to TRBJ2-7, with D tentatively TRBD2 (5 bases). There are 16 residues in the CDR3. The V and J ends lost 4 bases and 2 bases respectively, with 18 bases between them. Germline loops: CDR1 SGHTA, CDR2 FQGNSA. In nucleotides, the CDR3 is TGTGCCAGCAGCTCCAGCCGTTCGCGGGTGACCTACGAGCAGTACTTC. Its translation: CASSSSRSRVTYEQYF.

In its sample, this clone was seen once. An end of the junction differs from the germline gene, which may be a read error. The genes are TRBV11-3 and TRBJ2-7, with TRBD2 identical over 10 bases. CDR1 and CDR2 from the germline V gene are SGHNT and YENEEA. The CDR3 is 14 amino acids. The CDR3 DNA reads TGTGCCAGCAGGTTAGCGGGGGGAACCTACGAGCAGTACTTC. Translation: CASRLAGGTYEQYF.

J is TRBJ1-5 and V is TRBV5-1; D remains ambiguous. The CDR3 loop spans 14 amino acids. The germline V gene has CDR1 SGHRS and CDR2 YFSETQ. Between the trimmed V and J ends, which lost 0 bases and 5 bases, there was a span of 9 bases. CDR3 DNA: TGCGCCAGCAGCTTGGGAGGGATTGATCAGCCCCAGCATTTT. Translation gives CASSLGGIDQPQHF. The full variable domain, completed using reference TRBV5-1 and TRBJ1-5, is KAGVTQTPRYLIKTRGQQVTLSCSPISGHRSVSWYQQTPGQGLQFLFEYFSETQRNKGNFPGRFSGRQFSNSRSEMNVSTLELGDSALYLCASSLGGIDQPQHFGDGTRLSIL.

The chain couples TRBV4-2 to TRBJ1-2; D unclear. Trimming took 0 bases from V and 1 from J, leaving 9 bases between them. The germline V gene has CDR1 LGHNA and CDR2 YNFKEQ. The CDR3 runs 15 residues. This chain's CDR3 is CASSQDPVVNYGYTF. DNA for the CDR3: TGTGCCAGCAGCCAAGATCCAGTCGTTAACTATGGCTACACCTTC.

The chain uses TRBV28 and TRBJ1-2; possibly TRBD1 for D (6 bases). Trimming cost V 6 bases and J 8 bases, with 16 bases left between them. Germline loops: CDR1 MDHEN, CDR2 SYDVKM. The CDR3 has 13 residues. In nucleotides, the CDR3 is TGTGCCAGCAGGTATCACAGGGTCGGCGGCTACACCTTC. This sequence encodes CASRYHRVGGYTF.

This clone was picked up a small number of times. The V call is TRBV7-9, the J call TRBJ1-5; a weak D match, TRBD1 (5 bases). This CDR3 spans 14 amino acids. CDR1 SEHNR and CDR2 FQNEAQ come from the germline V gene (reference sequence). V lost 0 bases and J lost 7, with 10 bases in between. The CDR3 reads CASSLARGDQPQHF. The CDR3 coding sequence is TGTGCCAGCAGCTTAGCGAGAGGGGACCAGCCCCAGCATTTT.

CDR3 DNA: TGTGCCAGTAGTATAGCCCATGGGGTGAGCTCCTACAATGAGCAGTTCTTC. Residues: CASSIAHGVSSYNEQFF. This sequence joins TRBV19 and TRBJ2-1; D gene uncertain. V lost 1 base and J 0 bases, leaving 13 bases between the germline ends. Germline CDR1 reads LNHDA; CDR2 reads SQIVND (reference sequence). The CDR3 is made up of 17 amino acids.

As for this clone: At the DNA level, this CDR3 is encoded by other sequences in the same sample as well. The chain has TRBV30 and TRBJ2-5; TRBD2 matches at 12 bases. This CDR3 is 13 amino acids long. Germline-derived CDR1 and CDR2 are GTSNPN and SVGIG (reference sequence). V dropped 3 bases and J dropped 4; count of bases not matched to a gene: 0. The CDR3 loop is CAWRTSGGETQYF. The CDR3 coding sequence is TGTGCCTGGAGGACTAGCGGGGGAGAGACCCAGTACTTC. Full variable domain (remainder filled in from reference TRBV30 and TRBJ2-5): SQTIHQWPATLVQPVGSPLSLECTVEGTSNPNLYWYRQAAGRGLQLLFYSVGIGQISSEVPQNLSASRPQDRQFILSSKKLLLSDSGFYLCAWRTSGGETQYFGPGTRLLVL.

The rearrangement links TRBV7-2 to TRBJ2-3; TRBD2 aligns across 14 bases. The CDR3 extends over 17 amino acids. Per the germline V gene, CDR1 is SGHTA and CDR2 is FQGNSA. V gave up 5 bases and J gave up 7 bases; unmatched junction bases: 11. Here the CDR3 DNA reads TGTGCCAGCAGCCCGACTAGCGGGGGGGGACATGGAAATACGCAGTATTTT. Its protein product is CASSPTSGGGHGNTQYF.

The CDR3 loop is CASSLRGASYGYTF. The CDR3, as DNA: TGTGCCAGCAGCTTAAGAGGGGCCAGCTATGGCTACACCTTC. The chain combines TRBV11-1 with TRBJ1-2; tentatively, D is TRBD1 (5 bases). The germline gives CDR1 SGHAT, CDR2 FQDESV (reference sequence). Trimming cost V 2 bases and J 4 bases, with 11 bases left between them. The CDR3 length is 14 residues.

In DNA, the CDR3 is TGTGCCAGCAGTCCCAGGGGCCCACAGCCCCAGCATTTT. It yields the protein CASSPRGPQPQHF. V usage is TRBV7-8 and J usage is TRBJ1-5; D may be TRBD1 (6 bases). In germline, CDR1 is SGHVS, CDR2 FQNEAQ. Trimming stripped 6 bases from V and 7 bases from J, with 13 bases between. The CDR3 is 13 residues long.

The chain couples TRBV4-1 to TRBJ2-5, with D perhaps given as TRBD1 or TRBD2 (5 bases each). V lost 2 bases to trimming and J lost 5 bases, with 15 bases between them. The CDR3 contains 15 residues. Germline V CDR1 and CDR2: MGHRA, YSYEKL. The CDR3 protein is CASSQLGVGGETQYF. For the CDR3, the DNA is TGCGCCAGCAGCCAATTGGGGGTAGGCGGGGAGACCCAGTACTTC.